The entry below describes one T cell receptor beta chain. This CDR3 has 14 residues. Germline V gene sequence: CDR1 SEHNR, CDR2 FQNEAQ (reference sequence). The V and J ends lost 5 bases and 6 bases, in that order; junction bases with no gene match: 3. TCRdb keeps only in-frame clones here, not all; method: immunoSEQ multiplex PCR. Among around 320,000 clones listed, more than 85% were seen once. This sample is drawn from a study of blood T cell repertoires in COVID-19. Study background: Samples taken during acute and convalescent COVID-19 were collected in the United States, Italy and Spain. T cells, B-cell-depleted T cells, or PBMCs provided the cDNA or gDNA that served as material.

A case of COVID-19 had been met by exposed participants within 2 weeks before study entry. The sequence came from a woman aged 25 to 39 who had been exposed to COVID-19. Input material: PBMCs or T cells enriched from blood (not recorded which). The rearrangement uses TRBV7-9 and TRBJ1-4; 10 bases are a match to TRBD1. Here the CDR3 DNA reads TGTGCCAGCAGCGAAGGGACAGGGGATGAAAAACTGTTTTTT. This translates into CASSEGTGDEKLFF.